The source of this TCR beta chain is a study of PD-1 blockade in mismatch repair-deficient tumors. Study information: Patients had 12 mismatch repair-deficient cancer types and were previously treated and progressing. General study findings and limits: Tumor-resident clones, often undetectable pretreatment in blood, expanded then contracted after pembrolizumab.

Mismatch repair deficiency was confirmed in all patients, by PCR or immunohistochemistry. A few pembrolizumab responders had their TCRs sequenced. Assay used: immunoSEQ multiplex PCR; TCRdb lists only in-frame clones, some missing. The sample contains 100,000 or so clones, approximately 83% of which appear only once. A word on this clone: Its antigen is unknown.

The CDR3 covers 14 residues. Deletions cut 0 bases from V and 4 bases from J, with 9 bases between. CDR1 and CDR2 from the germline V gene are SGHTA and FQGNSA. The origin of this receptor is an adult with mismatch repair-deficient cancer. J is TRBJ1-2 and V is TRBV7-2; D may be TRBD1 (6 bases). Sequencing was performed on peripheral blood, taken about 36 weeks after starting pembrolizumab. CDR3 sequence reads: CASSLARGSYGYTF. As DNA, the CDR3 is TGTGCCAGCAGCTTAGCGAGGGGGTCCTATGGCTACACCTTC.